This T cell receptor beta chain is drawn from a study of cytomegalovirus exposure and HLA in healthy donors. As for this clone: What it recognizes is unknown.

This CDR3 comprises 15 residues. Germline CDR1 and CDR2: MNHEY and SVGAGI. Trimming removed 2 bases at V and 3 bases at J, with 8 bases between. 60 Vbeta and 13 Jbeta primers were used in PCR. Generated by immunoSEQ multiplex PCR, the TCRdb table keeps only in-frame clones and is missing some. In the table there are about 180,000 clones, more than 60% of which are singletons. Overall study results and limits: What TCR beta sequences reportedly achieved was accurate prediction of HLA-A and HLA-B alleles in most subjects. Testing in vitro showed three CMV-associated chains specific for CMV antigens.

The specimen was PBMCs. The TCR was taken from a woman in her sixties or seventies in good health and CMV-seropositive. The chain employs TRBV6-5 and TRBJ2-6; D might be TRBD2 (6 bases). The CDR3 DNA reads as TGTGCCAGCAGTTACGGCGGGGATGGGGCCAACGTCCTGACTTTC. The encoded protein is CASSYGGDGANVLTF.